A selection of T cell receptor beta chains follows, all from one sample in a study of regulatory T cells in long-lasting Graves disease. TCRdb re-analysed the multiplex PCR reads in MiXCR, keeping a single row per CDR3 protein. The table has fewer than 450,000 distinct CDR3 sequences, less than 25% seen once; the top ten hold roughly 26%. This specimen consisted of peripheral blood mononuclear cells (PBMCs), obtained when the disease was refractory, from a patient treated with antithyroid drugs. The source is a female donor with Graves disease. CDR3s include the opening cysteine and the closing phenylalanine or tryptophan. The order of the fields is clone size, D gene, V gene, J gene, CDR3 protein, CDR3 DNA. A D gene is named only where the DNA matches it firmly. The size entry is marked missing in some rows and otherwise reads once, few, many or a size class.

abundance: once; d_gene: .; v_gene: TRBV9; j_gene: TRBJ2-7; CDR3aa: CASSPHPGRGYEQYF; CDR3nt: TGTGCCAGCAGCCCCCACCCCGGACGAGGCTACGAGCAGTACTTC
abundance: .; d_gene: .; v_gene: TRBV5-1; j_gene: TRBJ1-5; CDR3aa: CAIGKIYQPQHF; CDR3nt: TGCGCCATTGGAAAAATTTATCAGCCCCAGCATTTT
abundance: many; d_gene: TRBD2; v_gene: TRBV20-1; j_gene: TRBJ2-7; CDR3aa: CSARDSGAGDAGEQYF; CDR3nt: TGCAGTGCTAGAGACAGCGGGGCCGGGGATGCGGGGGAGCAGTACTTC
abundance: .; d_gene: .; v_gene: TRBV3-1; j_gene: TRBJ2-2; CDR3aa: CASSQETYTGELFF; CDR3nt: TGTGCCAGCAGCCAAGAAACGTACACCGGGGAGCTGTTTTTT
abundance: many; d_gene: .; v_gene: TRBV12-3/TRBV12-4; j_gene: TRBJ2-7; CDR3aa: CASSFEALPGNPAPYYEQYF; CDR3nt: TGTGCCAGCAGTTTTGAAGCTTTACCCGGAAACCCCGCACCTTACTACGAGCAGTACTTC
abundance: .; d_gene: .; v_gene: TRBV6-4; j_gene: TRBJ2-7; CDR3aa: CASSYAATYEQYF; CDR3nt: TGTGCCAGCAGTTACGCTGCGACCTACGAGCAGTACTTC
abundance: few; d_gene: .; v_gene: TRBV13; j_gene: TRBJ2-5; CDR3aa: CASSTPDQETQYF; CDR3nt: TGTGCCAGCAGCACGCCGGACCAAGAGACCCAGTACTTC
abundance: .; d_gene: .; v_gene: TRBV5-1; j_gene: TRBJ1-3; CDR3aa: CASSLSEVGNTIYF; CDR3nt: TGCGCCAGCAGCTTGAGCGAAGTTGGAAACACCATATATTTT
abundance: few; d_gene: TRBD2; v_gene: TRBV27; j_gene: TRBJ2-4; CDR3aa: CASSSRGSGSIQYF; CDR3nt: TGTGCCAGCAGTTCAAGGGGTAGCGGGAGCATTCAGTACTTC
abundance: few; d_gene: .; v_gene: TRBV12-3/TRBV12-4; j_gene: TRBJ1-5; CDR3aa: CASSFDATHQPQHF; CDR3nt: TGTGCCAGCAGTTTCGACGCAACACATCAGCCCCAGCATTTT
abundance: many; d_gene: .; v_gene: TRBV13; j_gene: TRBJ2-5; CDR3aa: CASSLYGPKETQYF; CDR3nt: TGTGCCAGCAGCTTATACGGGCCAAAAGAGACCCAGTACTTC
abundance: .; d_gene: .; v_gene: TRBV4-2; j_gene: TRBJ2-7; CDR3aa: CASSQEEGNEQYF; CDR3nt: TGTGCCAGCAGCCAAGAAGAGGGGAACGAGCAGTACTTC
abundance: many; d_gene: TRBD1; v_gene: TRBV3-1; j_gene: TRBJ2-7; CDR3aa: CASSLYRDRGREQYF; CDR3nt: TGTGCCAGCAGCCTATACCGGGACAGAGGACGCGAGCAGTACTTC
abundance: .; d_gene: .; v_gene: TRBV15; j_gene: TRBJ2-7; CDR3aa: CATSSLLGQSSYEQYF; CDR3nt: TGTGCCACCAGCAGTTTACTAGGACAGAGCTCCTACGAGCAGTACTTC
abundance: .; d_gene: .; v_gene: TRBV19; j_gene: TRBJ1-2; CDR3aa: CASSMSGRGGYTF; CDR3nt: TGTGCCAGTAGTATGTCCGGAAGAGGAGGCTACACCTTC
abundance: .; d_gene: TRBD2; v_gene: TRBV5-1; j_gene: TRBJ2-1; CDR3aa: CASSLIAGAGEQFF; CDR3nt: TGCGCCAGCAGCTTGATTGCGGGAGCGGGTGAGCAGTTCTTC
abundance: .; d_gene: .; v_gene: TRBV5-1; j_gene: TRBJ1-6; CDR3aa: CASSQSPLENSPLHF; CDR3nt: TGCGCCAGCAGCCAAAGTCCTCTGGAAAATTCACCCCTCCACTTT
abundance: few; d_gene: .; v_gene: TRBV25-1; j_gene: TRBJ1-2; CDR3aa: CASSETTARGLIYGYTF; CDR3nt: TGTGCCAGCAGTGAAACTACGGCGAGGGGACTAATATATGGCTACACCTTC
abundance: many; d_gene: .; v_gene: TRBV6-1; j_gene: TRBJ1-6; CDR3aa: CASGRQEANSPLHF; CDR3nt: TGTGCCAGCGGAAGACAGGAAGCCAATTCACCCCTCCACTTT
abundance: many; d_gene: .; v_gene: TRBV3-1; j_gene: TRBJ1-3; CDR3aa: CASSQSGNTIYF; CDR3nt: TGTGCCAGCAGCCAATCTGGAAACACCATATATTTT
abundance: many; d_gene: TRBD1; v_gene: TRBV7-2; j_gene: TRBJ1-1; CDR3aa: CASSKNRGQNTEAFF; CDR3nt: TGTGCCAGCAGCAAAAACAGGGGGCAGAACACTGAAGCTTTCTTT
abundance: many; d_gene: .; v_gene: TRBV28; j_gene: TRBJ1-2; CDR3aa: CASTPASGGVYGYTF; CDR3nt: TGTGCCAGCACCCCCGCGAGTGGTGGAGTCTATGGCTACACCTTC
abundance: few; d_gene: .; v_gene: TRBV7-3; j_gene: TRBJ2-2; CDR3aa: CASSLKGRGTGELFF; CDR3nt: TGTGCCAGCAGCTTAAAGGGCAGGGGTACCGGGGAGCTGTTTTTT
abundance: few; d_gene: .; v_gene: TRBV5-5; j_gene: TRBJ1-5; CDR3aa: CASSSAGTNQPQHF; CDR3nt: TGTGCCAGCAGCTCCGCCGGGACGAATCAGCCCCAGCATTTT
abundance: few; d_gene: .; v_gene: TRBV7-8; j_gene: TRBJ1-5; CDR3aa: CASSLVGGASNQPQHF; CDR3nt: TGTGCCAGCAGCTTAGTAGGCGGGGCGAGCAATCAGCCCCAGCATTTT
abundance: .; d_gene: TRBD2; v_gene: TRBV7-6; j_gene: TRBJ2-7; CDR3aa: CASSVDSGPYEQYF; CDR3nt: TGTGCCAGCAGCGTCGATAGCGGGCCCTACGAGCAGTACTTC
abundance: many; d_gene: .; v_gene: TRBV28; j_gene: TRBJ2-7; CDR3aa: CASSLMHGGSSYEQYF; CDR3nt: TGTGCCAGCAGTTTAATGCACGGAGGGAGCTCCTACGAGCAGTACTTC
abundance: many; d_gene: .; v_gene: TRBV2; j_gene: TRBJ2-2; CDR3aa: CASRENTGELFF; CDR3nt: TGTGCCAGCAGAGAGAACACCGGGGAGCTGTTTTTT
abundance: few; d_gene: .; v_gene: TRBV7-9; j_gene: TRBJ2-5; CDR3aa: CASSKGTGKETQYF; CDR3nt: TGTGCCAGCTCGAAAGGGACCGGTAAGGAGACCCAGTACTTC
abundance: .; d_gene: .; v_gene: TRBV9; j_gene: TRBJ2-2; CDR3aa: CASTIGQTGELFF; CDR3nt: TGTGCCAGCACTATAGGACAGACCGGGGAGCTGTTTTTT
abundance: many; d_gene: .; v_gene: TRBV10-3; j_gene: TRBJ1-1; CDR3aa: CAISNRGLDTEAFF; CDR3nt: TGTGCCATCAGCAACAGAGGCCTGGACACTGAAGCTTTCTTT
abundance: .; d_gene: .; v_gene: TRBV5-1; j_gene: TRBJ2-2; CDR3aa: CASSLAGNTGTGELFF; CDR3nt: TGCGCCAGCAGCTTGGCCGGAAATACTGGAACCGGGGAGCTGTTTTTT
abundance: many; d_gene: TRBD2; v_gene: TRBV28; j_gene: TRBJ2-7; CDR3aa: CASSSTGLAGRYEQYF; CDR3nt: TGTGCCAGCAGTTCTACCGGACTAGCGGGACGCTACGAGCAGTACTTC
abundance: many; d_gene: TRBD1; v_gene: TRBV28; j_gene: TRBJ2-5; CDR3aa: CATRDRSPKETQYF; CDR3nt: TGTGCCACCCGGGACAGATCCCCGAAAGAGACCCAGTACTTC
abundance: few; d_gene: TRBD1; v_gene: TRBV6-2/TRBV6-3; j_gene: TRBJ1-2; CDR3aa: CASTRTGGLITF; CDR3nt: TGTGCCAGCACCCGGACAGGGGGCTTAATCACCTTC